This T cell receptor (beta chain) was sequenced for a study of blood T cell repertoires in COVID-19. As for the study in general: COVID-19 samples collected from the United States, Italy and Spain covered acute and convalescent phases.

Everyone who took part was 18 to 89 years old, and they came from 20 to 25 US areas. Donors were grouped by their self-reported clinical history. The method was immunoSEQ multiplex PCR; TCRdb's version includes in-frame clones alone and lacks a portion of them. The table includes 470,000 or so clones, 87% detected once. Sequencing was carried out using PBMCs or T cells enriched from blood (not recorded which). The receptor comes from a woman in her late teens or twenties with acute COVID-19.

CDR3 nucleotide sequence: TGTGCCAGCAGCTTGGATGGCAGGGGTCGTTCACCCCTCCACTTT. The encoded protein is CASSLDGRGRSPLHF. V is TRBV5-6 and J is TRBJ1-6; TRBD1 might be the D (6 bases). This CDR3 region has 15 residues. The germline gives CDR1 SGHDT, CDR2 YYEEEE. Between the trimmed V and J ends, which lost 0 bases and 9 bases, there was a span of 13 bases.